The 18 T cell receptor beta chains given below trace back to one sample, sequenced in a study of cytomegalovirus exposure and HLA in healthy donors. 13 Jbeta primers and 60 Vbeta primers were used for the PCR. Using immunoSEQ multiplex PCR, the repertoire was profiled, and TCRdb retains in-frame clones only, with some absent. This table has approximately 150,000 clones, nearly 80% appearing once. Source material: PBMCs. All receptors come from a young man in good health and CMV-seropositive.

The CDR3 region is CATRGVLDGYTF. CDR3 nucleotides: TGTGCCACCCGGGGGGTACTTGATGGCTACACCTTC. This sequence joins TRBV19 and TRBJ1-2; maybe TRBD1 (5 bases). V was shortened by 10 bases and J by 6 bases, with 15 bases between the two germline ends. This CDR3 is built from 12 residues. The V gene's germline CDR1 is LNHDA and CDR2 SQIVND (reference sequence).

V gene TRBV5-1 combines with J gene TRBJ1-1, with a weak D call TRBD1 (6 bases). V was pared by 4 bases and J by 0 bases, with 13 bases between. CDR3 length: 15 residues. The germline V gene has CDR1 SGHRS and CDR2 YFSETQ. CDR3 sequence: CASSPKTGLNTEAFF. As DNA, the CDR3 is TGCGCCAGCAGCCCGAAAACAGGGTTGAACACTGAAGCTTTCTTT.

This clone is a singleton in its sample. The chain uses TRBV19 and TRBJ2-3; tentative D call: TRBD1 (5 bases). The CDR3 length is 14 residues. Trimming took 5 bases from V and 4 from J, leaving 13 bases between them. Germline V lookup: CDR1 LNHDA, CDR2 SQIVND (reference sequence). In nucleotides, the CDR3 is TGTGCCAGTAGTCCACAGCAGGGTGCAGATACGCAGTATTTT. Translation gives CASSPQQGADTQYF.

This chain uses TRBV27 with TRBJ2-1; 10 nucleotides agree with TRBD2. V shed 6 bases, J shed 1 base, and the junction held 6 bases outside the gene matches. The CDR3 is 16 amino acids. Germline CDR1 is MNHEY and CDR2 is SMNVEV (reference sequence). CDR3 residues: CASRGTSVVSYNEQFF. DNA for the CDR3: TGTGCCAGCAGAGGGACTAGCGTAGTGTCCTACAATGAGCAGTTCTTC.

The chain has TRBV10-2 and TRBJ1-1, with D possibly matching TRBD1 (5 bases). Trimming left V 2 bases short and J 4 bases short, with 8 bases between. Germline CDR1 reads WSHSY; CDR2 reads SAAADI. This CDR3 comprises 13 residues. The CDR3 sequence is CASSETGGTEAFF. For the CDR3, the DNA is TGCGCCAGCAGTGAGACCGGGGGCACTGAAGCTTTCTTT.

The genes are TRBV19 and TRBJ2-7; possibly TRBD1 for D (6 bases). Germline V gives CDR1 LNHDA, CDR2 SQIVND (reference sequence). V was cut by 0 bases and J by 12 bases, with 15 bases left in between. This CDR3 spans 13 amino acids. Written as DNA, the CDR3 is TGTGCCAGTAGTATAGATCGTCGACAGGTGCCGTACTTC. Protein product: CASSIDRRQVPYF.

The chain links TRBV7-9 to TRBJ2-1; the match to TRBD2 covers 10 bases. This CDR3 contains 15 residues. V lost 5 bases and J lost 1; bases outside the gene matches: 2. CDR1 and CDR2 (germline): SEHNR, FQNEAQ (reference sequence). CDR3 sequence (DNA): TGTGCCAGCAGCCATAGCGGGGGGTCCTACAATGAGCAGTTCTTC. Translated: CASSHSGGSYNEQFF.

This clone has a handful of counts. The gene calls are TRBV5-1 and TRBJ2-1; 9 positions match TRBD1. The CDR3 runs 15 residues. Germline V CDR1 and CDR2: SGHRS, YFSETQ. J was trimmed by 4 bases and V by 4 bases; bases with no gene match: 6. The chain's CDR3 is CASSPRGQGYNEQFF. DNA of the CDR3: TGCGCCAGCAGCCCCCGGGGACAGGGATACAATGAGCAGTTCTTC.

V and J are TRBV6-6 and TRBJ2-7; TRBD2 might be the D (6 bases). The CDR3 sequence is 14 residues long. V lost 6 bases, J lost 2 bases, and 14 bases lay in between. The V gene's germline CDR1 is MNHNY and CDR2 SVGAGI (reference sequence). DNA of the CDR3: TGTGCCAGCAGACGACGGGACTCCCCCTACGAGCAGTACTTC. It specifies CASRRRDSPYEQYF.

The CDR3 spells CASSSGLNSNQPQHF. The CDR3 coding sequence is TGTGCCAGCAGCTCGGGACTGAATAGCAATCAGCCCCAGCATTTT. The J gene is TRBJ1-5, the V gene TRBV7-2, with a weak D call TRBD1 (5 bases). The ends were cut back, 4 bases at V and 0 bases at J, with 10 bases in the middle. Germline V gives CDR1 SGHTA, CDR2 FQGNSA. There are 15 residues in the CDR3. The full variable domain, with the rest looked up from reference TRBV7-2 and TRBJ1-5, is GAGVSQSPSNKVTEKGKDVELRCDPISGHTALYWYRQSLGQGLEFLIYFQGNSAPDKSGLPSDRFSAERTGGSVSTLTIQRTQQEDSAVYLCASSSGLNSNQPQHFGDGTRLSIL.

This clone was recorded only once. The J gene is TRBJ2-5, the V gene TRBV4-1; 10 bases map to TRBD2. Trimming removed 2 bases from V and 4 bases from J; junction bases left unmatched: 7. This CDR3 has 16 residues. Germline CDR1 and CDR2: MGHRA and YSYEKL. CDR3 region: CASSQRESSGRETQYF. DNA of the CDR3: TGCGCCAGCAGCCAACGAGAATCTAGCGGGAGAGAGACCCAGTACTTC.

The chain uses TRBV11-2 and TRBJ2-2; no firm D call. The V gene's germline CDR1 is SGHAT and CDR2 FQNNGV. This CDR3 is built from 14 residues. Trimming stripped 0 bases from V and 9 bases from J, with 11 bases between. The CDR3 region is CASSLDTSRRELFF. DNA of the CDR3: TGTGCCAGCAGCTTAGACACGTCTAGAAGGGAGCTGTTTTTT.

V gene TRBV10-3 combines with J gene TRBJ1-3, with TRBD1 matching over 7 bases. The CDR3 loop spans 14 amino acids. V trimming: 9 bases; J trimming: 2 bases; junction bases outside the gene matches: 7. From germline, CDR1 is ENHRY and CDR2 SYGVKD. This CDR3 reads CAIGTDYTGNTIYF. Here the CDR3 DNA reads TGTGCCATAGGGACAGACTACACTGGAAACACCATATATTTT.

The gene calls are TRBV7-2 and TRBJ2-5; TRBD1 agrees at 10 bases. V lost 3 bases, J lost 5 bases, and 6 bases stayed unmatched. CDR1 SGHTA and CDR2 FQGNSA come from the germline V gene. The CDR3 is made up of 15 amino acids. CDR3 sequence reads: CASSLGQGPPETQYF. The CDR3 nucleotides read TGTGCCAGCAGCTTGGGACAGGGGCCCCCCGAGACCCAGTACTTC. The full variable domain, with the rest looked up from reference TRBV7-2 and TRBJ2-5, is GAGVSQSPSNKVTEKGKDVELRCDPISGHTALYWYRQSLGQGLEFLIYFQGNSAPDKSGLPSDRFSAERTGGSVSTLTIQRTQQEDSAVYLCASSLGQGPPETQYFGPGTRLLVL.

The CDR3 here is CASSTDRDSPLHF. The DNA for the CDR3 is TGTGCCAGCAGCACCGACAGGGACTCACCCCTCCACTTT. The gene calls are TRBV6-1 and TRBJ1-6; TRBD1 matches at 7 bases. The CDR3 consists of 13 residues. V lost 6 bases, J lost 10 bases, and 6 bases stayed unmatched. Germline lookup yields CDR1 MNHNS and CDR2 SASEGT.

The V gene is TRBV5-6, the J gene TRBJ2-5; 8 bases agree with TRBD1. CDR3 length: 12 residues. The junction had 7 bases not matched to a gene; V was cut back by 4 bases and J by 11 bases. Germline-derived CDR1 and CDR2 are SGHDT and YYEEEE. The CDR3 DNA reads as TGTGCCAGCAGCGCCACAGGGGGTGGTCAGTACTTC. Its protein product is CASSATGGGQYF.

The chain combines TRBV28 with TRBJ2-7; D might be TRBD1 (5 bases). Germline-derived CDR1 and CDR2 are MDHEN and SYDVKM. V lost 3 bases and J 0 bases, leaving 15 bases between the germline ends. There are 16 residues in the CDR3. CDR3 sequence (DNA): TGTGCCAGCAGTTTGCTAGGGCAGGGCCCCTCCTACGAGCAGTACTTC. Protein: CASSLLGQGPSYEQYF.

This chain connects TRBV5-6 to TRBJ2-1; 8 bases agree with TRBD2. The CDR3 is 16 amino acids. J lost 8 bases, V lost 0 bases, and 10 bases had no gene match. The germline V gene encodes CDR1 SGHDT and CDR2 YYEEEE. The CDR3 bases are TGTGCCAGCAGCTTGGAAGGGACTAGGAGTAGGGATGAGCAGTTCTTC. Protein sequence: CASSLEGTRSRDEQFF.